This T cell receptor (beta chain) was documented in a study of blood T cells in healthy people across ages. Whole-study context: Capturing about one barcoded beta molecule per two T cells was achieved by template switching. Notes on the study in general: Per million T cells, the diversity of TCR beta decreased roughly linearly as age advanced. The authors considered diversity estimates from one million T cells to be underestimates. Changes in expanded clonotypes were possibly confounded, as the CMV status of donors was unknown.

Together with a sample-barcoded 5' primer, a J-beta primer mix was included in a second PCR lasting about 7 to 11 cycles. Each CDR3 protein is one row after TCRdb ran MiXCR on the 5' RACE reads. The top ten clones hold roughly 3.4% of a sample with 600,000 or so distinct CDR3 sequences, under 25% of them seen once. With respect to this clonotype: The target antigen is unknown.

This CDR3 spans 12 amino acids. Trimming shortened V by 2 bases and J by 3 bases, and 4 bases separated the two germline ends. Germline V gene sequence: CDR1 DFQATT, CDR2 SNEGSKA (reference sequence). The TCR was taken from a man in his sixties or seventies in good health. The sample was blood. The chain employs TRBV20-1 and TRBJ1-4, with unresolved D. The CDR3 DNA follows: TGCAGTGCTAGACAGTCTAATGAAAAACTGTTTTTT. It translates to CSARQSNEKLFF.